This is a list of T cell receptor beta chains from one sample in a study of cytomegalovirus exposure and HLA in healthy donors. Clones were sequenced by immunoSEQ multiplex PCR, and TCRdb holds only the in-frame ones, with some missing. The table records about 130,000 clones, around 77% of them present only once. What was sequenced was PBMCs. These TCRs come from a man aged 25-40 years in good health. CDR3s include the opening cysteine and the closing phenylalanine or tryptophan. The D gene is left open where the match is weak. Size is omitted from some rows. Given values are once, few, many or a class for expanded clones.

V	J	size	D	CDR3	DNA
TRBV5-8	TRBJ2-2	NA	NA	CASSPWGEVNTGELFF	TGTGCCAGCAGCCCCTGGGGGGAGGTCAACACCGGGGAGCTGTTTTTT
TRBV18	TRBJ2-1	few	TRBD2	CASSPSGLAVSSYNEQFF	TGTGCCAGCTCACCATCAGGACTAGCGGTAAGCTCCTACAATGAGCAGTTCTTC
TRBV7-9	TRBJ2-1	NA	NA	CSSRPGGPSSYNEQFF	TGTTCCAGCAGGCCTGGCGGGCCTAGCTCCTACAATGAGCAGTTCTTC
TRBV5-8	TRBJ2-2	NA	TRBD2	CASSLAGLVTGELFF	TGTGCCAGCAGCTTAGCGGGGCTGGTCACCGGGGAGCTGTTTTTT
TRBV13	TRBJ2-1	NA	TRBD2	CASSLGLAGTRGQFF	TGTGCCAGCAGCTTAGGGCTAGCGGGGACAAGGGGGCAGTTCTTC
TRBV6-1	TRBJ1-3	NA	NA	CASTGQGNTIYF	TGTGCCAGCACCGGACAGGGAAACACCATATATTTT
TRBV7-9	TRBJ2-7	NA	NA	CASSRVVPYEQYF	TGTGCCAGCAGCCGGGTGGTCCCCTACGAGCAGTACTTC
TRBV28	TRBJ2-7	NA	TRBD1	CASRRQGLSYEQYF	TGTGCCAGCAGAAGACAGGGGCTCTCCTACGAGCAGTACTTC
TRBV18	TRBJ2-1	NA	TRBD2	CASSSAVAGGYNEQFF	TGTGCCAGCTCCTCGGCGGTAGCGGGAGGGTACAATGAGCAGTTCTTC
TRBV4-3	TRBJ2-1	NA	TRBD2	CASSQEWQLAGGYEQFF	TGCGCCAGCAGCCAAGAATGGCAACTAGCGGGAGGATATGAGCAGTTCTTC
TRBV28	TRBJ2-7	NA	NA	CASSLSPERSSYEQYF	TGTGCCAGCAGTTTATCCCCCGAACGGAGCTCCTACGAGCAGTACTTC
TRBV18	TRBJ2-5	NA	NA	CASSPLGGRQETQYF	TGTGCCAGCTCACCATTGGGTGGGAGGCAAGAGACCCAGTACTTC
TRBV13	TRBJ2-1	NA	TRBD2	CASSWGGINEQFF	TGTGCCAGCAGCTGGGGAGGGATCAATGAGCAGTTCTTC
TRBV4-1	TRBJ2-5	NA	TRBD1	CASSQRTGWGETQYF	TGCGCCAGCAGCCAACGGACAGGCTGGGGGGAGACCCAGTACTTC
TRBV9	TRBJ1-1	NA	NA	CASSVSNTEAFF	TGTGCCAGCAGCGTCTCGAACACTGAAGCTTTCTTT
TRBV7-9	TRBJ1-6	NA	TRBD1	CASRPKAQGENSPLHF	TGTGCCAGCCGACCAAAGGCGCAGGGGGAGAATTCACCCCTCCACTTT
TRBV4-1	TRBJ2-7	once	NA	CASSQDWQVGSYEQYF	TGCGCCAGCAGCCAAGATTGGCAGGTCGGTAGTTACGAGCAGTACTTC
TRBV11-2	TRBJ2-1	NA	NA	CASSLDLGSSYNEQFF	TGTGCCAGCAGCTTAGATCTCGGGAGCTCCTACAATGAGCAGTTCTTC
TRBV23-1	TRBJ2-2	NA	NA	CASSQRNREGSGELFF	TGCGCCAGCAGTCAACGTAACAGGGAAGGATCCGGGGAGCTGTTTTTT
TRBV7-9	TRBJ2-1	NA	NA	CASSDNEQFF	TGTGCCAGCTCGGACAATGAGCAGTTCTTC
TRBV7-2	TRBJ2-1	NA	TRBD1	CASSFRQGQFF	TGTGCCAGCAGCTTCCGACAGGGGCAGTTCTTC
TRBV6-1	TRBJ2-3	NA	NA	CASRITGSDTQYF	TGTGCCAGCAGGATCACAGGGTCAGATACGCAGTATTTT
TRBV7-2	TRBJ2-7	NA	NA	CASSSPGKSYEQYF	TGTGCCAGCAGCTCCCCAGGGAAGTCCTACGAGCAGTACTTC
TRBV6-5	TRBJ2-2	NA	TRBD1	CASSSRQGIRGELFF	TGTGCCAGCAGTTCGAGACAGGGAATTAGGGGGGAGCTGTTTTTT
TRBV19	TRBJ2-3	NA	NA	CASSIGNRRDTQYF	TGTGCCAGTAGTATAGGAAATAGGAGGGATACGCAGTATTTT
TRBV6-5	TRBJ2-3	NA	NA	CASSFGLRDTDTQYF	TGTGCCAGCAGTTTCGGACTCAGAGACACAGATACGCAGTATTTT
TRBV12-5	TRBJ2-1	NA	TRBD2	CASGLVRGGRNYNEQFF	TGTGCTAGTGGTTTGGTACGAGGCGGGAGGAACTACAATGAGCAGTTCTTC
TRBV6-5	TRBJ2-5	NA	NA	CASSRGTAVAQYF	TGTGCCAGCAGTCGAGGGACTGCCGTGGCCCAGTACTTC
TRBV14	TRBJ1-2	NA	NA	CASSQDLMLRGGYTF	TGTGCCAGCAGCCAAGATCTTATGTTACGGGGTGGCTACACCTTC
TRBV14	TRBJ2-1	NA	NA	CASSRLPGVNGDEQFF	TGTGCCAGCAGCCGCCTGCCGGGAGTAAATGGGGATGAGCAGTTCTTC
TRBV5-4	TRBJ1-2	NA	TRBD1	CASSWTGLYGYTF	TGTGCCAGCAGCTGGACAGGGTTGTATGGCTACACCTTC
TRBV27	TRBJ2-7	once	NA	CASSFAGYEQYF	TGTGCCAGCAGTTTCGCCGGCTACGAGCAGTACTTC
TRBV6-5	TRBJ1-6	NA	TRBD1	CASSYATGDRDSPLHF	TGTGCCAGCAGTTACGCAACAGGGGATCGTGATTCACCCCTCCACTTT
TRBV7-2	TRBJ2-1	few	NA	CASSLNGGGAYNEQFF	TGTGCCAGCAGCTTAAATGGCGGCGGGGCCTACAATGAGCAGTTCTTC
TRBV7-9	TRBJ2-7	few	TRBD1	CSSLPGTGVPYEQYF	TGTTCCAGCTTACCGGGGACAGGGGTCCCCTACGAGCAGTACTTC
TRBV6-4	TRBJ2-3	NA	NA	CASSEWRDTDTQYF	TGTGCCAGCAGTGAGTGGCGGGACACAGATACGCAGTATTTT
TRBV7-8	TRBJ2-5	once	TRBD1	CASSSGQVKETQYF	TGTGCCAGCAGCTCAGGACAGGTTAAAGAGACCCAGTACTTC
TRBV4-1	TRBJ1-2	NA	TRBD1	CASSPRTGGDSGYGYTF	TGCGCCAGCAGCCCCCGGACAGGGGGCGATTCGGGCTATGGCTACACCTTC
TRBV29-1	TRBJ2-2	NA	NA	CSADLTGFTGELFF	TGCAGCGCCGACCTGACAGGTTTCACCGGGGAGCTGTTTTTT
TRBV9	TRBJ2-7	NA	TRBD1	CASSAGTGVYEQYF	TGTGCCAGCAGCGCCGGGACAGGGGTCTACGAGCAGTACTTC
TRBV21-1	TRBJ1-4	once	NA	CASSMGAKIPLRAHRTNEKLFF	TGTGCCAGCAGCATGGGGGCCAAAATTCCACTGCGGGCTCACCGGACTAATGAAAAACTGTTTTTT
TRBV2	TRBJ1-2	NA	NA	CAGRGGTNYGYTF	TGTGCCGGGAGAGGCGGGACCAACTATGGCTACACCTTC
TRBV5-6	TRBJ1-6	few	NA	CASSLFAGGNSPLHF	TGTGCCAGCAGCTTGTTTGCGGGGGGTAATTCACCCCTCCACTTT
TRBV5-1	TRBJ1-1	NA	NA	CASSLDGTGSGTEAFF	TGCGCCAGCAGCCTAGACGGAACAGGGTCGGGCACTGAAGCTTTCTTT
TRBV7-6	TRBJ2-3	NA	TRBD1	CASSWTGGQSDTQYF	TGTGCCAGCAGCTGGACAGGGGGTCAATCAGATACGCAGTATTTT
TRBV18	TRBJ2-7	NA	NA	CASSRQGEQYF	TGTGCCAGCTCACGGCAGGGGGAGCAGTACTTC
TRBV7-2	TRBJ2-1	NA	TRBD2	CASSSSGLAGGRGEQFF	TGTGCCAGCAGCTCCTCCGGACTAGCGGGAGGTCGGGGTGAGCAGTTCTTC